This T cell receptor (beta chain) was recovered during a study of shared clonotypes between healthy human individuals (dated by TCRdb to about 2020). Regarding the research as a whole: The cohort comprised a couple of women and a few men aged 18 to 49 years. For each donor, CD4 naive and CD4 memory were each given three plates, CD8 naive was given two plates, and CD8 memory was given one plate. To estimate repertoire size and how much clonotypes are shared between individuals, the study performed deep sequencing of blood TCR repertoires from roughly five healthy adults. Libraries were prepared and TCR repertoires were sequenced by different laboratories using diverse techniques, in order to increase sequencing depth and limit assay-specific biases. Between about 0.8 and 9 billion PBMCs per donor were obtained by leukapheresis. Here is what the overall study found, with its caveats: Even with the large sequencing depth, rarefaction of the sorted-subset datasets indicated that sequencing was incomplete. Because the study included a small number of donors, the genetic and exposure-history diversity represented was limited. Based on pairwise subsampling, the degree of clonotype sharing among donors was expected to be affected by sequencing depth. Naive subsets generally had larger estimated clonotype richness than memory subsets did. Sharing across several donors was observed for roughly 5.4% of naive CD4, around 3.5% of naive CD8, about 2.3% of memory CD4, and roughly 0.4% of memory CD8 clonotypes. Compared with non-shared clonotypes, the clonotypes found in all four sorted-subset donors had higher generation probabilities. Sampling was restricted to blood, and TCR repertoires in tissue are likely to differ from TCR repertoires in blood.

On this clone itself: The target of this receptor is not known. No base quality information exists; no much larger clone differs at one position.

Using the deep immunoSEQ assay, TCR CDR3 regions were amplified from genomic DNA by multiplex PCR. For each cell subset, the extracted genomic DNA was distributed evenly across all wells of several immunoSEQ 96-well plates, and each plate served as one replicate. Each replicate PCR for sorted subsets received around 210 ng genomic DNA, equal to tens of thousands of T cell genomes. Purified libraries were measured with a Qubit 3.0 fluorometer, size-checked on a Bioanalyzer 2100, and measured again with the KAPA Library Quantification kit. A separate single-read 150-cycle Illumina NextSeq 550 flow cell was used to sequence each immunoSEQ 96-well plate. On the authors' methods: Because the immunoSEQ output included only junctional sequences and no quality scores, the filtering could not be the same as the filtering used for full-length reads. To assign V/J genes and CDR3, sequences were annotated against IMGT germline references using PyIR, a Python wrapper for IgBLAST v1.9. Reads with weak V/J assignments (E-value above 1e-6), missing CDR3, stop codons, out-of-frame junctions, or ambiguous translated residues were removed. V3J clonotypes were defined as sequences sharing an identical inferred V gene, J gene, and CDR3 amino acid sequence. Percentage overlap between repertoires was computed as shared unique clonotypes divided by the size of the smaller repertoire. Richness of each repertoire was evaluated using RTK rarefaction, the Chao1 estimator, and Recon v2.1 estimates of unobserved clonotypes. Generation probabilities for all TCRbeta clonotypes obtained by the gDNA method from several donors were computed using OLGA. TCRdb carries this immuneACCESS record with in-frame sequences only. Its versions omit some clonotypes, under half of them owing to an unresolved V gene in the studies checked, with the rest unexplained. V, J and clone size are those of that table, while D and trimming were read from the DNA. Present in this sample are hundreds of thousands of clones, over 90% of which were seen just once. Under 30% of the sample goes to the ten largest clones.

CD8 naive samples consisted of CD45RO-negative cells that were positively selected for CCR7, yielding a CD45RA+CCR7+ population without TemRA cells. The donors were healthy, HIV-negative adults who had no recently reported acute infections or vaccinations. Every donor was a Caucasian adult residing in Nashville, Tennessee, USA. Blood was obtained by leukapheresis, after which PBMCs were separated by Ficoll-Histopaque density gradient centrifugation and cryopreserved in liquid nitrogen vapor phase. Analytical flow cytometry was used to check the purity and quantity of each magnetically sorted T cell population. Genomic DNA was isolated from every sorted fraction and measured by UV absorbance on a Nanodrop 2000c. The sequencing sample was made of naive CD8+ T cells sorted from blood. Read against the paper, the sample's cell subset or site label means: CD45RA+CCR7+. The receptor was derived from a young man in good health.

DNA sequence: TGTGCCAGCAGTCCGTTTATGACTGAAGCTTTCTTT. It translates to CASSPFMTEAFF. This sequence uses TRBV28 and TRBJ1-1; the D gene is unclear. The trim is 5 bases for V and 5 bases for J, with a gap of 9 bases between the germline ends. The germline V gene sets CDR1 to MDHEN and CDR2 to SYDVKM. The CDR3, cysteine through phenylalanine, is 12 amino acids long. The CDR3 DNA has 36 bases and is translated from base 1.